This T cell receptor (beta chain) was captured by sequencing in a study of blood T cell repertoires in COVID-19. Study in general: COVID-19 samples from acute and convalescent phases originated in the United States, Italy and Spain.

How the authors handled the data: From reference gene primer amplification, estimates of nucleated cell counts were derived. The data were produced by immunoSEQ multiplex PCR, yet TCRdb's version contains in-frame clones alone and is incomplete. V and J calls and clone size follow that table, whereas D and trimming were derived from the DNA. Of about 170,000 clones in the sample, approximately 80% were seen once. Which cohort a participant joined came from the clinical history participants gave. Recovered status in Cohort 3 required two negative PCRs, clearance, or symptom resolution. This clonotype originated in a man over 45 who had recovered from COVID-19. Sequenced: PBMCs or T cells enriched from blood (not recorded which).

As DNA, the CDR3 is TGTGCCAGCAGCTTGTACCGGACAGGGGGTGCGTATGGCTACACCTTC. It translates to CASSLYRTGGAYGYTF. This sequence joins TRBV5-6 and TRBJ1-2; 10 bases line up with TRBD1. The germline gives CDR1 SGHDT, CDR2 YYEEEE. The V gene end was trimmed by 1 base and the J gene end by 5 bases; junction bases not matched to a gene: 8. The CDR3 totals 16 residues.